These 20 T cell receptor beta chains came from one sample sequenced in a study of regulatory T cells in long-lasting Graves disease. Library construction for TCR beta used iRepertoire HTBI primers and Arm-PCR of CDR3 regions. Each CDR3 protein gets one entry after TCRdb re-called the multiplex PCR reads with MiXCR. The sample shows approximately 350,000 distinct CDR3 sequences, approximately 15% of them seen only once. Time point meaning: newly diagnosed GD, antithyroid drugs for less than 3 months. PBMC-extracted RNA yielded the TCR library. These data are also associated with another study on T cells in Graves' hyperthyroidism and ophthalmopathy.

Here the sequenced sample was peripheral blood mononuclear cells (PBMCs), taken at new diagnosis, from a patient treated with antithyroid drugs. The receptors derive from a man aged 35 to 55 with Graves disease.

This clonotype was picked up many times. CDR3 sequence (DNA): TGTGCCAGCAGCCCTCTCCGGGGAAGGGTTGAAGCTTTCTTT. This gives the protein CASSPLRGRVEAFF. V is TRBV11-3 and J is TRBJ1-1, with D uncertain. The germline V and J ends were trimmed by 5 bases and 7 bases, with 17 bases remaining between them. Germline assignment: CDR1 SGHNT and CDR2 YENEEA. The CDR3 is made up of 14 amino acids. The full variable domain, its missing parts supplied by reference TRBV11-3 and TRBJ1-1, is EAGVVQSPRYKIIEKKQPVAFWCNPISGHNTLYWYLQNLGQGPELLIRYENEEAVDDSQLPKDRFSAERLKGVDSTLKIQPAELGDSAVYLCASSPLRGRVEAFFGQGTRLTVV.

This clonotype was seen many times. The chain uses TRBV18 and TRBJ2-7; maybe TRBD2 (5 bases). CDR1 and CDR2 from the germline V gene are KGHSH and LQKENI. The CDR3 length is 12 residues. V was cut by 6 bases and J by 5 bases, with 11 bases left in between. The DNA of the CDR3 is TGTGCCAGCTCCCGGGGTTGGGACGAGCAGTACTTC. This codes for CASSRGWDEQYF.

This clonotype was seen repeatedly, ten times or more. The chain has TRBV7-9 and TRBJ1-2; 7 bases agree with TRBD1. Germline lookup yields CDR1 SEHNR and CDR2 FQNEAQ (reference sequence). The CDR3 has 15 amino acids. J lost 4 bases, V lost 2 bases, and 7 bases had no gene match. The DNA for the CDR3 is TGTGCCAGCAGCTTACCCGGGACAGAAATCTATGGCTACACCTTC. This translates into CASSLPGTEIYGYTF. Full variable domain (outside the CDR3, taken from reference TRBV7-9 and TRBJ1-2): DTGVSQNPRHKITKRGQNVTFRCDPISEHNRLYWYRQTLGQGPEFLTYFQNEAQLEKSRLLSDRFSAERPKGSFSTLEIQRTEQGDSAMYLCASSLPGTEIYGYTFGSGTRLTVV.

This clonotype was observed at least ten times. The chain joins TRBV12-3 or TRBV12-4 to TRBJ1-1; D is possibly TRBD1 (6 bases). The CDR3 has 14 residues. Trimming shortened V by 5 bases and J by 6 bases, and 16 bases separated the two germline ends. The chain's CDR3 is CASSPPDRRAEAFF. In nucleotides, the CDR3 is TGTGCCAGCAGTCCACCGGACAGAAGGGCTGAAGCTTTCTTT.

The J gene is TRBJ1-1, the V gene TRBV18, with D unclear. Germline V gene lookup returns CDR1 KGHSH and CDR2 LQKENI. This CDR3 region has 13 residues. V was shortened by 0 bases and J by 4 bases, with 6 bases between the two germline ends. The DNA of the CDR3 is TGTGCCAGCTCACCACCGGCCGGCACTGAAGCTTTCTTT. Amino acid sequence: CASSPPAGTEAFF.

This clonotype showed up many times. The chain employs TRBV30 and TRBJ2-7; 8 nucleotides line up with TRBD2. The CDR3 extends over 13 amino acids. Germline V gives CDR1 GTSNPN, CDR2 SVGIG (reference sequence). The CDR3 loop reads CAWGRGVSYEQYF. CDR3 DNA: TGTGCGTGGGGGCGGGGGGTCTCCTACGAGCAGTACTTC. The variable domain in full, completed from reference TRBV30 and TRBJ2-7, reads SQTIHQWPATLVQPVGSPLSLECTVEGTSNPNLYWYRQAAGRGLQLLFYSVGIGQISSEVPQNLSASRPQDRQFILSSKKLLLSDSGFYLCAWGRGVSYEQYFGPGTRLTVT.

The table lists this clonotype with a few counts. The chain joins TRBV5-5 to TRBJ2-3, with 16 positions matching TRBD2. The CDR3 consists of 18 residues. Losses at the gene ends were 2 bases for V and 6 bases for J; bases not matched to a gene: 9. Germline V lookup: CDR1 SGHKS, CDR2 YYEKEE (reference sequence). The DNA for the CDR3 is TGTGCCAGCAGCTTCCCTGGGACTAGCGGGGGGGGGCCTGATACGCAGTATTTT. Translating gives CASSFPGTSGGGPDTQYF.

The sample holds many counts of this clonotype. DNA for the CDR3: TGTGCCAGCAGTTATTTGGCAGGGGCCATTTCGTACAATGAGCAGTTCTTC. Its protein product is CASSYLAGAISYNEQFF. The chain is built from TRBV6-2 or TRBV6-3 and TRBJ2-1; D perhaps matches TRBD1 (6 bases). The V and J ends lost 3 bases and 4 bases respectively, with 19 bases between them. The CDR3 runs to 17 residues. Germline loops: CDR1 MNHEY, CDR2 SVGEGT.

This clonotype came up a few times. The rearrangement uses TRBV2 and TRBJ1-5, with 8 bases identical to TRBD1. Germline CDR1 and CDR2: SNHLY and FYNNEI. The J segment lost 7 bases and the V segment lost 5 bases, leaving 10 bases of the junction unmatched. The length of the CDR3 is 15 residues. The DNA for the CDR3 is TGTGCCAGCAGTAACAGCAGGGGGCGCCGCCAGCCCCAGCATTTT. Its protein product is CASSNSRGRRQPQHF.

In its sample, this clonotype was seen many times. This chain joins TRBV20-1 and TRBJ2-3, with TRBD1 as a possible D gene (6 bases). V dropped 0 bases and J dropped 7 bases, with 11 bases sitting between them. Germline V gives CDR1 DFQATT, CDR2 SNEGSKA (reference sequence). The CDR3 spans 13 residues. The chain's CDR3 is CSARDPGAYTQYF. In DNA form, the CDR3 reads TGCAGTGCTAGAGATCCAGGGGCTTATACGCAGTATTTT.

The V gene is TRBV7-9, the J gene TRBJ1-1, with a tentative D call TRBD1 (5 bases). Trimming stripped 0 bases from V and 4 bases from J, with 15 bases between. This CDR3 has 16 residues. CDR1 is SEHNR, CDR2 FQNEAQ, per germline (reference sequence). The CDR3, as DNA: TGTGCCAGCAGCTTAGCGGTTTGGGGGAGCGTCACTGAAGCTTTCTTT. Residues: CASSLAVWGSVTEAFF.

This clonotype was counted between two and nine times. The V call is TRBV11-2, the J call TRBJ2-7, with 7 bases identical to TRBD1. Germline values: CDR1 SGHAT, CDR2 FQNNGV. The CDR3 runs 17 residues. V lost 2 bases, J lost 2 bases, and 12 bases stayed unmatched. The CDR3 loop is CASSLNQGVIIPYEQYF. CDR3 nucleotides: TGTGCCAGCAGCTTAAACCAGGGGGTAATTATACCCTACGAGCAGTACTTC.

This clonotype came up many times. The chain carries TRBV28 and TRBJ1-2; D call uncertain. The CDR3 covers 14 residues. Trimming left V 4 bases short and J 6 bases short, with 15 bases between. Germline V lookup: CDR1 MDHEN, CDR2 SYDVKM. This CDR3 reads CASSSVTRRNGYTF. CDR3 in DNA: TGTGCCAGCAGTTCTGTGACACGCCGTAATGGCTACACCTTC.

The table lists this clonotype with many counts. The chain recombines TRBV28 with TRBJ1-2; TRBD1 agrees at 9 bases. Germline CDR1 is MDHEN and CDR2 is SYDVKM. This CDR3 is built from 17 residues. Trimming removed 4 bases from V and 4 bases from J; junction bases left unmatched: 13. The CDR3 protein is CASSSPTRDRVGYGYTF. CDR3 in DNA: TGTGCCAGCAGTTCCCCGACCAGGGACAGGGTGGGCTATGGCTACACCTTC.

This clonotype appeared many times. CDR3 bases: TGTGCCAGCAGTCAGGGGTGGAACACTGAAGCTTTCTTT. Translation: CASSQGWNTEAFF. The gene calls are TRBV3-1 and TRBJ1-1, with a weak D call TRBD1 (6 bases). Trimming cost V 6 bases and J 1 base, with 9 bases left between them. Germline V gives CDR1 LGHDT, CDR2 YNNKEL (reference sequence). There are 13 residues in the CDR3.

This clonotype came up a few times. This rearrangement joins TRBV12-3 or TRBV12-4 to TRBJ2-6; perhaps TRBD1 as D (6 bases). The V gene lost 4 bases and the J gene lost 0 bases, with 13 bases spanning the gap. The CDR3 is 17 residues long. CDR3 in DNA: TGTGCCAGCAGTTCTCCGGGACACCCCTCTGGGGCCAACGTCCTGACTTTC. It is translated as CASSSPGHPSGANVLTF.

This clonotype was seen a handful of times. CDR3 sequence: CASSFRGDDGYTF. The CDR3, as DNA: TGCGCCAGCAGCTTTCGAGGGGATGATGGCTACACCTTC. The chain employs TRBV5-1 and TRBJ1-2; TRBD1 is a possible D gene (5 bases). The CDR3 has 13 residues. Trimming pared 2 bases from V and 6 bases from J, leaving 11 bases between. The germline V gene encodes CDR1 SGHRS and CDR2 YFSETQ.

The table lists this clonotype with a few counts. The DNA of the CDR3 is TGCAGCGTTATTCCTAGCGGGGGAAACACCGGGGAGCTGTTTTTT. Residues: CSVIPSGGNTGELFF. V and J are TRBV29-1 and TRBJ2-2; 10 bases map to TRBD2. The trim removed 5 bases at V and 2 bases at J, leaving 5 bases unmatched. Germline-derived CDR1 and CDR2 are SQVTM and ANQGSEA. This CDR3 contains 15 residues.

This clonotype showed up just a few times. With a much larger clone just one base away, this may be a read error. The V and J genes are TRBV29-1 and TRBJ2-5, with D maybe TRBD1 (6 bases). The CDR3 runs to 13 residues. The germline CDR1 and CDR2 sequences are SQVTM and ANQGSEA. The V and J ends lost 4 bases and 11 bases respectively, with 20 bases between them. The CDR3 region is CSVGQGLGNEQYF. As DNA, the CDR3 is TGCAGCGTTGGGCAGGGGCTAGGCAATGAGCAGTACTTC.

The chain combines TRBV6-2 or TRBV6-3 with TRBJ2-4; 12 bases are a match to TRBD1. There are 21 residues in the CDR3. The ends lost 1 base at V and 1 base at J; junction bases unmatched: 14. The V gene's germline CDR1 is MNHEY and CDR2 SVGEGT. CDR3 protein: CASSYFGSPGQGAFAKNIQYF. The CDR3 coding sequence is TGTGCCAGCAGTTACTTCGGCTCGCCGGGACAGGGGGCGTTTGCCAAAAACATTCAGTACTTC.